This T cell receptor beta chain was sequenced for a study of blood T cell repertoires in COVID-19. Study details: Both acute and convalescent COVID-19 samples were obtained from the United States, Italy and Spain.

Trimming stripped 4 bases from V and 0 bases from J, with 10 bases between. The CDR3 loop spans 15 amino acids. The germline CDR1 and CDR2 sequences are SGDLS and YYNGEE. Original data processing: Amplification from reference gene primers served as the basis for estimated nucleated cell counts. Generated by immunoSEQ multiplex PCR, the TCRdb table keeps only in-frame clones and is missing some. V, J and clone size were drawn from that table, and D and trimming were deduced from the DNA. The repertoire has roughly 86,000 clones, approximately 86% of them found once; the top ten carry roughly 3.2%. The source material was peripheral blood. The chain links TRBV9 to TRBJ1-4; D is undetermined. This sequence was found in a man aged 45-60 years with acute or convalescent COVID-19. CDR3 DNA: TGTGCCAGCAGCCCATTAACGGCAACTAATGAAAAACTGTTTTTT. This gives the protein CASSPLTATNEKLFF.